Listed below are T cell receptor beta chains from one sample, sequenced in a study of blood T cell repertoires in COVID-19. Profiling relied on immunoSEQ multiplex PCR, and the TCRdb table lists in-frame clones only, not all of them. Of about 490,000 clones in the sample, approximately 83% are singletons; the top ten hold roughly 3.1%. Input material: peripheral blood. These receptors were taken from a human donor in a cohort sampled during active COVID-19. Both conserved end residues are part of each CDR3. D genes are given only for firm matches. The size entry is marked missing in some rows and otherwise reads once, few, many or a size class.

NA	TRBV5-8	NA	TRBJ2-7	CASSLQFHEQYF	TGTGCCAGCAGCTTGCAATTCCACGAGCAGTACTTC
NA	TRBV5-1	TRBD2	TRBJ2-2	CASSLGRGAGGPSGELFF	TGCGCCAGCAGCTTGGGTAGAGGAGCGGGAGGGCCCTCCGGGGAGCTGTTTTTT
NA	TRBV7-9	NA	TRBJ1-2	CASSRHSNTGRNYGYTF	TGTGCCAGCAGCCGCCATTCTAATACAGGGCGAAACTATGGCTACACCTTC
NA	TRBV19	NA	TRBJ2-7	CASSPAREPYEQYF	TGTGCCAGTAGTCCGGCCAGGGAACCCTACGAGCAGTACTTC
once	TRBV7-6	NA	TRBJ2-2	CASSPRVGSTGELFF	TGTGCCAGCAGCCCGAGGGTCGGGAGCACCGGGGAGCTGTTTTTT
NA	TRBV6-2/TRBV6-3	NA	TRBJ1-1	CASSPNTEAFF	TGTGCCAGCAGTCCAAACACTGAAGCTTTCTTT
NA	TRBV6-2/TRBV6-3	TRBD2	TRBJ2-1	CASSPLAGGSREQFF	TGTGCCAGCAGTCCCCTAGCGGGAGGTTCTCGGGAGCAGTTCTTC
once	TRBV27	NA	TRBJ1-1	CASSPTRNTEAFF	TGTGCCAGCAGTCCCACCAGGAACACTGAAGCTTTCTTT
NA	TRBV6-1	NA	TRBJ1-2	CASSEGRSQGTF	TGTGCCAGCAGTGAGGGCAGGTCCCAAGGCACCTTC
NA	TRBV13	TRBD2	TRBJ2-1	CASSFVHQAGYDNEQFF	TGTGCCAGCAGCTTCGTACATCAAGCGGGGTACGACAATGAGCAGTTCTTC
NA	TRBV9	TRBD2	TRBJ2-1	CASSVGLAEGNEQFF	TGTGCCAGCAGCGTGGGACTAGCGGAGGGGAATGAGCAGTTCTTC
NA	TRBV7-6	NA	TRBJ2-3	CASSPRQSATDTQYF	TGTGCCAGCAGCCCAAGACAGAGCGCCACAGATACGCAGTATTTT
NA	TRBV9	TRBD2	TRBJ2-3	CASSLGTSGTDTQYF	TGTGCCAGCAGCTTAGGGACTAGCGGCACAGATACGCAGTATTTT
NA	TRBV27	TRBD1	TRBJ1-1	CASSYRGDYTEAFF	TGTGCCAGCAGTTACAGGGGCGACTACACTGAAGCTTTCTTT
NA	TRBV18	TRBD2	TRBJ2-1	CASSPSGGTETSGRRYEQFF	TGTGCCAGCTCACCATCCGGGGGCACAGAAACTAGCGGGAGACGATACGAGCAGTTCTTC
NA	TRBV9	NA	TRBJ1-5	CASSVEVDGSNQPQHF	TGTGCCAGCAGCGTAGAAGTTGATGGCTCCAATCAGCCCCAGCATTTT
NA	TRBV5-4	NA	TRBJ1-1	CASSPGASQNTEAFF	TGTGCCAGCAGCCCCGGAGCCAGTCAGAACACTGAAGCTTTCTTT
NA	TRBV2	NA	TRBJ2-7	CASSDGGVGEQYF	TGTGCCAGCAGTGATGGAGGGGTCGGCGAGCAGTACTTC
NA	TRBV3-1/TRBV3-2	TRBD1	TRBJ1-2	CASSQEGTGNYGYTF	TGTGCCAGCAGCCAAGAAGGGACAGGGAACTATGGCTACACCTTC
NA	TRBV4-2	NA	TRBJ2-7	CASSESSYEQYF	TGTGCCAGCAGCGAGAGCTCCTACGAGCAGTACTTC
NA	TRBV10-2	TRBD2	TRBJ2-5	CASIGGEGGETQYF	TGCGCCAGCATCGGAGGTGAGGGAGGGGAGACCCAGTACTTC
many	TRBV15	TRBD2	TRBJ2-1	CATSNGLAGGYNEQFF	TGTGCCACCAGCAACGGACTAGCGGGGGGTTACAATGAGCAGTTCTTC
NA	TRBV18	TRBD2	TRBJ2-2	CASSPLSGSDTGELFF	TGTGCCAGCTCACCTCTCAGCGGGAGTGACACCGGGGAGCTGTTTTTT
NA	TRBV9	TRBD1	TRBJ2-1	CASSLGQGLNTGEQFF	TGTGCCAGCAGTCTCGGACAGGGTTTAAATACCGGTGAGCAGTTCTTC
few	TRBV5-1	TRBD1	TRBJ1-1	CASSRTGTGDTEAFF	TGCGCCAGCAGCCGTACCGGGACAGGAGACACTGAAGCTTTCTTT
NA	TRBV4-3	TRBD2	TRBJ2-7	CASSLRLAVEYEQYF	TGCGCCAGCAGCCTACGACTAGCGGTCGAGTACGAGCAGTACTTC
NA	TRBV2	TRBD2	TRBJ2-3	CAGTSGLAGPRSTDTQYF	TGTGCCGGAACTTCGGGACTAGCGGGACCCAGGAGCACAGATACGCAGTATTTT
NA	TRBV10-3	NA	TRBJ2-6	CAISESYRSGANVLTF	TGTGCCATCAGTGAGTCGTACAGATCTGGGGCCAACGTCCTGACTTTC
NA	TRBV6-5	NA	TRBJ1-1	CASIKTGGATEAFF	TGTGCCAGCATCAAAACGGGGGGGGCGACTGAAGCTTTCTTT
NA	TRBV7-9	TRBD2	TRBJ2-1	CASSLGLAGGPVQFF	TGTGCCAGCAGCTTAGGTCTAGCGGGAGGGCCCGTGCAGTTCTTC
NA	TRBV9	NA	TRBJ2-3	CASSGRGLGTDTQYF	TGTGCCAGCAGCGGCCGGGGATTGGGAACAGATACGCAGTATTTT
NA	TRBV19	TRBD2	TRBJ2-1	CASSNLAGVGNEQFF	TGTGCCAGTAGTAACCTAGCGGGAGTTGGGAATGAGCAGTTCTTC
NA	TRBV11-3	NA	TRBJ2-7	CASSLAGSSYEQYF	TGTGCCAGCAGCTTAGCGGGGAGCTCCTACGAGCAGTACTTC
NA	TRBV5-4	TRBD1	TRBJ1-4	CASSLGGTGVLPNEKLFF	TGTGCCAGCAGCTTAGGAGGGACAGGGGTCCTTCCTAATGAAAAACTGTTTTTT
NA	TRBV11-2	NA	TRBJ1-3	CASSLDYVRGNTIYF	TGTGCCAGCAGCTTAGATTACGTGCGTGGAAACACCATATATTTT
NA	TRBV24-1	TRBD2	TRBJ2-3	CATSDPPGLAEITDTQYF	TGTGCCACCAGTGATCCCCCTGGACTAGCGGAAATCACAGATACGCAGTATTTT
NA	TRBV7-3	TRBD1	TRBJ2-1	CASSPGTGFNEQFF	TGTGCCAGCAGCCCCGGGACAGGGTTTAATGAGCAGTTCTTC
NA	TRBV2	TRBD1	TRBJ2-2	CASSADRGRGGELFF	TGTGCCAGCAGTGCTGACAGGGGGCGAGGCGGGGAGCTGTTTTTT
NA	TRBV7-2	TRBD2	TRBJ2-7	CASSLAPSGIYEQYF	TGTGCCAGCAGCTTAGCGCCTAGCGGGATTTACGAGCAGTACTTC
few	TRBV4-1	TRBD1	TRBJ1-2	CASSQELGARGYGYTF	TGCGCCAGCAGCCAAGAATTGGGGGCCAGGGGGTATGGCTACACCTTC
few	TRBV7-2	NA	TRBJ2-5	CASSLAGGQETQYF	TGTGCCAGCAGCTTAGCTGGGGGGCAAGAGACCCAGTACTTC
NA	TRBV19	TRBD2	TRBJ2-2	CASSKRLAGDVNTGELFF	TGTGCCAGTAGTAAAAGACTAGCGGGAGATGTTAACACCGGGGAGCTGTTTTTT
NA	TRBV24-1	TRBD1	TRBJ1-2	CATSDPGQGKVYTF	TGTGCCACCAGTGACCCGGGACAGGGGAAAGTCTACACCTTC
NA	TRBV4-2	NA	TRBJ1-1	CASSQTAVNTEAFF	TGTGCCAGCAGCCAAACTGCCGTGAACACTGAAGCTTTCTTT
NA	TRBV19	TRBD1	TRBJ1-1	CASSGQGGTEAFF	TGTGCCAGTAGTGGACAGGGGGGCACTGAAGCTTTCTTT
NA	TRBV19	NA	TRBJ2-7	CASSTSFSYEQYF	TGTGCCAGTTCAACTTCCTTCTCCTACGAGCAGTACTTC
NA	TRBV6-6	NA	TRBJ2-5	CASTAAQETQYF	TGTGCCAGCACGGCGGCCCAAGAGACCCAGTACTTC
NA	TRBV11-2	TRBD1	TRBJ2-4	CASSPGTVKNIQYF	TGTGCCAGCAGCCCGGGGACAGTCAAAAACATTCAGTACTTC
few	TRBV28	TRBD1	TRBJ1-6	CASTLRQGFDSPLHF	TGTGCCAGCACCCTACGACAGGGTTTTGATTCACCCCTCCACTTT
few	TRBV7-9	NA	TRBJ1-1	CASSPLGGGTEAFF	TGTGCCAGCAGCCCGCTCGGGGGTGGTACTGAAGCTTTCTTT
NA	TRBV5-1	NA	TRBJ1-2	CASSLVGLGGYTF	TGCGCCAGCAGCTTGGTGGGACTTGGAGGCTACACCTTC
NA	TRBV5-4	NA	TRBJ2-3	CASSLEQTDTQYF	TGTGCCAGCAGCTTGGAACAAACAGATACGCAGTATTTT
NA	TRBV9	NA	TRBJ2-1	CASSVGDSYNEQFF	TGTGCCAGCAGCGTAGGAGATTCCTACAATGAGCAGTTCTTC
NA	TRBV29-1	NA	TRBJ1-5	CSVEGESNQPQHF	TGCAGCGTTGAGGGAGAAAGCAATCAGCCCCAGCATTTT